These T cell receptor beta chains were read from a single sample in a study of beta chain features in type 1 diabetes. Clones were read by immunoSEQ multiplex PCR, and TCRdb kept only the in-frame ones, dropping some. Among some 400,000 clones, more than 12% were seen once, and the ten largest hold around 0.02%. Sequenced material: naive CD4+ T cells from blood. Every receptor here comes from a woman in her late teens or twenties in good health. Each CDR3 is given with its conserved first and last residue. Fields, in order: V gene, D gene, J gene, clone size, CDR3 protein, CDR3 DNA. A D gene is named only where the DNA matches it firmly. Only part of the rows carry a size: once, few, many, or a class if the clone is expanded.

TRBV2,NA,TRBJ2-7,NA,CASTLLASGSYEQYF,TGTGCCAGTACTCTCTTAGCCAGCGGCTCCTACGAGCAGTACTTC
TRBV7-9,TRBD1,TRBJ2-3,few,CASSLRTNRGITDTQYF,TGTGCCAGCAGCTTACGAACCAACAGGGGAATCACAGATACGCAGTATTTT
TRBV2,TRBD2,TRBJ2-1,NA,CATSPGLAGFRGGNEQFF,TGTGCCACCAGTCCGGGACTAGCGGGATTCCGCGGGGGAAATGAGCAGTTCTTC
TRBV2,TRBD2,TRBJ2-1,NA,CASSEGGTSVGEQFF,TGTGCCAGCAGTGAGGGTGGGACTAGCGTAGGTGAGCAGTTCTTC
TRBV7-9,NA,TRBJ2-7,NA,CASSTESYEQYF,TGTGCCAGCAGCACCGAGAGCTACGAGCAGTACTTC
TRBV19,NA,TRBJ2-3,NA,CASSIDPAANTDTQYF,TGTGCCAGTAGTATAGATCCAGCGGCAAACACAGATACGCAGTATTTT
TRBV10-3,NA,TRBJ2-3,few,CAINPGLERDTQYF,TGTGCCATAAATCCGGGACTGGAGCGAGATACGCAGTATTTT
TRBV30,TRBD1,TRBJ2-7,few,CAWSGQGVDEQYF,TGTGCCTGGAGTGGACAGGGGGTTGACGAGCAGTACTTC
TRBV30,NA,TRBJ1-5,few,CAWSPRGDQPQHF,TGTGCCTGGAGCCCTAGGGGCGATCAGCCCCAGCATTTT
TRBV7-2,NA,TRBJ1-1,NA,CASSLTGITEAFF,TGTGCCAGCAGCTTAACAGGGATCACTGAAGCTTTCTTT
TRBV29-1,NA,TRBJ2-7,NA,CSVANYEQYF,TGCAGCGTTGCAAATTACGAGCAGTACTTC
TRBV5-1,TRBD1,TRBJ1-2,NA,CASSTRAGTDAYGYTF,TGCGCCAGCAGCACAAGGGCCGGGACAGACGCATATGGCTACACCTTC
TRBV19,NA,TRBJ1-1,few,CASSPQGVNTEAFF,TGTGCCAGTAGTCCTCAAGGGGTGAACACTGAAGCTTTCTTT
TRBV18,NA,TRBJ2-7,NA,CASSPGRSYEQYF,TGTGCCAGCTCACCAGGGAGAAGCTACGAGCAGTACTTC
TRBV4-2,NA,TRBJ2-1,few,CASSQDAGRSSYNEQFF,TGTGCCAGCAGCCAAGATGCGGGTCGTAGCTCCTACAATGAGCAGTTCTTC
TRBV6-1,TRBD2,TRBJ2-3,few,CASRTSGRSDTQYF,TGTGCCAGCAGAACTAGCGGGAGATCAGATACGCAGTATTTT
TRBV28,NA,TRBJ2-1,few,CASRSHSRSSYNEQFF,TGTGCCAGCAGGTCCCACAGCCGTAGCTCCTACAATGAGCAGTTCTTC
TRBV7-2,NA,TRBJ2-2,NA,CASSSQSRATGELFF,TGTGCCAGCAGCTCGCAAAGCAGGGCCACCGGGGAGCTGTTTTTT
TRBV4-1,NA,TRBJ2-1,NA,CASRPPQDSHAHYNEQFF,TGCGCCAGCAGGCCTCCTCAGGACTCCCACGCGCACTACAATGAGCAGTTCTTC
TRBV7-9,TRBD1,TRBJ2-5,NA,CASSSMTGRETQYF,TGTGCCAGCAGCTCAATGACAGGGCGAGAGACCCAGTACTTC
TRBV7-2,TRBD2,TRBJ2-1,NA,CASKVLAGVYEQFF,TGTGCCAGCAAAGTCCTAGCGGGAGTTTATGAGCAGTTCTTC
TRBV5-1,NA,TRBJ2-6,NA,CASSTGGADGANVLTF,TGCGCCAGCAGCACGGGGGGCGCGGATGGGGCCAACGTCCTGACTTTC
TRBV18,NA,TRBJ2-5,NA,CASSPQGETQYF,TGTGCCAGCTCACCTCAGGGAGAGACCCAGTACTTC
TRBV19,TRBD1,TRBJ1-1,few,CASSITGGNTEAFF,TGTGCCAGTAGTATAACAGGGGGGAACACTGAAGCTTTCTTT
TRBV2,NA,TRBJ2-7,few,CASSVQRGYEQYF,TGTGCCAGCAGTGTGCAAAGGGGCTACGAGCAGTACTTC
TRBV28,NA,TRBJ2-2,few,CASRSSGVTGELFF,TGTGCCAGCAGATCAAGCGGCGTCACCGGGGAGCTGTTTTTT
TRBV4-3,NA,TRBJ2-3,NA,CASSQGLSGYTDTQYF,TGCGCCAGCAGCCAAGGATTAAGCGGATACACAGATACGCAGTATTTT
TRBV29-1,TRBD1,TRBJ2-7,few,CSARDRVGIEQYF,TGCAGCGCCCGTGACAGGGTGGGGATCGAGCAGTACTTC